This passage covers 7 T cell receptor beta chains from one sample sequenced in a study of blood T cell repertoires in COVID-19. This table comes from immunoSEQ multiplex PCR, and its TCRdb copy is limited to in-frame clones, with some not included. The data show roughly 43,000 clones, with approximately 85% seen just once and 12% held by the top ten. Sequenced input: peripheral blood. The origin of the receptors is a human donor in a cohort sampled during active COVID-19.

V usage is TRBV25-1 and J usage is TRBJ2-7, with a tentative D call TRBD2 (6 bases). CDR3 size: 16 residues. V lost 5 bases and J lost 0, with 17 bases in between. Per germline, CDR1 MGHDK and CDR2 SYGVNS. The CDR3 region is CASSSRGREASYEQYF. DNA of the CDR3: TGTGCCAGCAGTTCTCGCGGAAGGGAGGCCTCCTACGAGCAGTACTTC.

This clone was counted a single time. The CDR3 here is CASNQPQHF. For the CDR3, the DNA is TGCGCGAGCAATCAGCCCCAGCATTTT. The genes are TRBV20-1 and TRBJ1-5; the D is unclear. Germline assignment: CDR1 DFQATT and CDR2 SNEGSKA (reference sequence). This CDR3 comprises 9 residues.

V gene TRBV7-9 combines with J gene TRBJ2-3, with 9 bases lining up with TRBD2. Germline trimming cut 5 bases from V and 0 bases from J; bases unmatched to any gene: 6. There are 16 residues in the CDR3. Germline values: CDR1 SEHNR, CDR2 FQNEAQ (reference sequence). In DNA, the CDR3 is TGTGCCAGCAGCACCCCTAGCGGGGATAGCACAGATACGCAGTATTTT. It encodes CASSTPSGDSTDTQYF.

The DNA of the CDR3 is TGTGCCAGCAGCACCGGGACAGGGGCTGAAGCTTTCTTT. This translates into CASSTGTGAEAFF. This chain joins TRBV5-4 and TRBJ1-1; 10 bases fit TRBD1. CDR3 size: 13 residues. The trim removed 4 bases at V and 6 bases at J, leaving 3 bases unmatched. Germline values: CDR1 SGHNT, CDR2 YYREEE (reference sequence).

CDR3 sequence reads: CASSSLGRMTGGDTGELFF. The CDR3 nucleotides read TGTGCCAGCAGTTCATTGGGACGCATGACCGGCGGGGACACCGGGGAGCTGTTTTTT. The J gene is TRBJ2-2, the V gene TRBV28, with D maybe TRBD2 (6 bases). V was cut by 4 bases and J by 3 bases, with 24 bases left in between. Germline-derived CDR1 and CDR2 are MDHEN and SYDVKM. The CDR3 spans 19 residues.

This chain links TRBV2 with TRBJ2-1, with 7 bases aligning to TRBD1. After removal of 4 bases from V and 12 bases from J, the junction contained 3 bases not matched to a gene. Germline CDR1 is SNHLY and CDR2 is FYNNEI. This CDR3 is built from 11 residues. The CDR3 coding sequence is TGTGCCAGCAGTGGGCACAGGGGGCAGTTCTTC. This translates into CASSGHRGQFF.

V gene TRBV2 combines with J gene TRBJ2-1; tentative D call: TRBD1 (5 bases). CDR1 is SNHLY and CDR2 is FYNNEI in the germline V gene. The V end was cut by 6 bases, the J end by 0 bases, with 12 bases between. This CDR3 has 15 amino acids. CDR3 in DNA: TGTGCCAGCAGGGCAACAGGTTACTCCTACAATGAGCAGTTCTTC. Amino acid sequence: CASRATGYSYNEQFF.